Listed here is a single T cell receptor (beta chain). Antigen: not known. Combining a sample-barcoded 5' primer with a J-beta primer mix, a second PCR ran for roughly 6 to 12 cycles. No fewer than 3 million CDR3-containing paired-end reads came from each sample. TCRdb independently ran MiXCR on the 5' RACE reads; one entry per CDR3 protein. Among more than 800,000 distinct CDR3 sequences listed, roughly 45% were seen once. The CDR3 totals 15 residues. Germline trimming cut 0 bases from V and 4 bases from J; bases unmatched to any gene: 5. Germline CDR1 GTSNPN, CDR2 SVGIG (reference sequence). The data derive from a study of blood T cells in healthy people across ages. Healthy Caucasian individuals from Russia aged about 6 to 90 served as donors. Findings and caveats of the study: Because sorting was not performed, PBMCs prevented conclusive naive versus antigen-experienced comparison.

The sample comprised blood. The sequence derives from a woman between 55 and 75 years old in good health. The rearrangement links TRBV30 to TRBJ1-5, with 8 bases aligning to TRBD1. In DNA form, the CDR3 reads TGTGCCTGGAGTGTTCGGACAGGGAGTAATCAGCCCCAGCATTTT. This encodes CAWSVRTGSNQPQHF. The complete variable domain, with remaining parts taken from reference TRBV30 and TRBJ1-5, reads SQTIHQWPATLVQPVGSPLSLECTVEGTSNPNLYWYRQAAGRGLQLLFYSVGIGQISSEVPQNLSASRPQDRQFILSSKKLLLSDSGFYLCAWSVRTGSNQPQHFGDGTRLSIL.